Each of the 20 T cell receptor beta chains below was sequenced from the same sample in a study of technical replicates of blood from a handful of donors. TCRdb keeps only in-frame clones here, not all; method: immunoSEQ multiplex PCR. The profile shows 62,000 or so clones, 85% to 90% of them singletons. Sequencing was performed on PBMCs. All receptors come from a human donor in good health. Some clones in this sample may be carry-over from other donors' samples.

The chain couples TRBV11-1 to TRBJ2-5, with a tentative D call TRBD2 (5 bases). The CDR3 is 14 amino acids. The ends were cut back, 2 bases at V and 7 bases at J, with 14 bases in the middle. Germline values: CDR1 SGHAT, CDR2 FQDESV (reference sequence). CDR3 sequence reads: CASSLTLSRGTQYF. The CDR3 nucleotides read TGTGCCAGCAGCTTAACACTTAGTCGGGGGACCCAGTACTTC.

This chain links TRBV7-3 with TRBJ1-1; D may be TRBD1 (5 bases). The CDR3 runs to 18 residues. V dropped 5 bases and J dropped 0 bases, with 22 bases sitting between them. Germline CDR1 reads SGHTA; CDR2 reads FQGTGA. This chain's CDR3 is CASSPRGEVGAMNTEAFF. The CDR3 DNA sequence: TGTGCCAGCAGCCCACGGGGGGAGGTGGGTGCAATGAACACTGAAGCTTTCTTT.

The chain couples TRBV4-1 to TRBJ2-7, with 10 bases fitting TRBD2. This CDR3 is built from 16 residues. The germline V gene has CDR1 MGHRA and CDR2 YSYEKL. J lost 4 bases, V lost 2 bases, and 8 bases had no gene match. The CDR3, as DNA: TGCGCCAGCAGCCAACTAGGGGGACTAGCGTTTTACGAGCAGTACTTC. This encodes CASSQLGGLAFYEQYF.

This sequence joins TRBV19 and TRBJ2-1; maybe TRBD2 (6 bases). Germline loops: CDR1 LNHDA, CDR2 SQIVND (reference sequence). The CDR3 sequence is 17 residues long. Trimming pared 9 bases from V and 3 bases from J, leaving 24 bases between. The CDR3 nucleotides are TGTGCCAGCGCGGGTCAGGCGGGAACGATTAACTACAATGAGCAGTTCTTC. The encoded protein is CASAGQAGTINYNEQFF. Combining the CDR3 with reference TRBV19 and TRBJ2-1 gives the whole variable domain DGGITQSPKYLFRKEGQNVTLSCEQNLNHDAMYWYRQDPGQGLRLIYYSQIVNDFQKGDIAEGYSVSREKKESFPLTVTSAQKNPTAFYLCASAGQAGTINYNEQFFGPGTRLTVL.

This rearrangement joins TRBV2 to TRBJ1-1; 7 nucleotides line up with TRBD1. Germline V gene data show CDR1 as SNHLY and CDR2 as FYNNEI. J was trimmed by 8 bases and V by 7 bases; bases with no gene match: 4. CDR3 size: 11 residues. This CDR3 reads CASNNRGEAFF. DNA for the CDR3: TGTGCCAGCAACAACAGGGGAGAAGCTTTCTTT. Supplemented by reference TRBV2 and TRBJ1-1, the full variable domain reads EPEVTQTPSHQVTQMGQEVILRCVPISNHLYFYWYRQILGQKVEFLVSFYNNEISEKSEIFDDQFSVERPDGSNFTLKIRSTKLEDSAMYFCASNNRGEAFFGQGTRLTVV.

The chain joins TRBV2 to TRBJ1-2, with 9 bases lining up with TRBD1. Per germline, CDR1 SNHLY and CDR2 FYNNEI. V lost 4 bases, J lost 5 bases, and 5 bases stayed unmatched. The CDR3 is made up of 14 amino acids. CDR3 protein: CASSGTGQGYGYTF. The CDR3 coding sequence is TGTGCCAGCAGTGGGACGGGACAGGGATATGGCTACACCTTC. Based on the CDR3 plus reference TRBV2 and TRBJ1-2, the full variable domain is EPEVTQTPSHQVTQMGQEVILRCVPISNHLYFYWYRQILGQKVEFLVSFYNNEISEKSEIFDDQFSVERPDGSNFTLKIRSTKLEDSAMYFCASSGTGQGYGYTFGSGTRLTVV.

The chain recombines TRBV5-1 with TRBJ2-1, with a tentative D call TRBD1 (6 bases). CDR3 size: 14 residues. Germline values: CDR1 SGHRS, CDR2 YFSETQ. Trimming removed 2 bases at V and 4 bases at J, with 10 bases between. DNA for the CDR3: TGCGCCAGCAGCTTTTGGGACATGTACAATGAGCAGTTCTTC. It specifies CASSFWDMYNEQFF.

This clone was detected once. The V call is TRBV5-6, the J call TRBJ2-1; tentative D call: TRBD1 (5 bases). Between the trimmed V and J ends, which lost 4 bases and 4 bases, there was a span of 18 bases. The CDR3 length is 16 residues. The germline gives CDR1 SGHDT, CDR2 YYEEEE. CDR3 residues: CASSRRVDGWYNEQFF. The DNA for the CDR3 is TGTGCCAGCAGCCGCAGGGTGGATGGTTGGTACAATGAGCAGTTCTTC.

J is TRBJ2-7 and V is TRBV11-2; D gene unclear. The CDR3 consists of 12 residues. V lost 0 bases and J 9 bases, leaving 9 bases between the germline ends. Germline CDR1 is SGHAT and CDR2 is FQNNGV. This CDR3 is CASSLDFVGQYF. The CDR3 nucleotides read TGTGCCAGCAGCTTAGATTTTGTCGGGCAGTACTTC.

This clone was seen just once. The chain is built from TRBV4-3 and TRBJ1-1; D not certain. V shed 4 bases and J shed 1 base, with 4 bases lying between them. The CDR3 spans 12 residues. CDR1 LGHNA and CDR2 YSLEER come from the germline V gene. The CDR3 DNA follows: TGCGCCAGCAGCCGAGGGAACACTGAAGCTTTCTTT. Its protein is CASSRGNTEAFF.

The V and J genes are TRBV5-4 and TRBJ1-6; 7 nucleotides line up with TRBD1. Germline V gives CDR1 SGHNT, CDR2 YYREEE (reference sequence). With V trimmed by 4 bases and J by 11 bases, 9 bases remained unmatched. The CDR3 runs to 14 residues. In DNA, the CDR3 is TGTGCCAGCAGCACCAGGGGGTTGTTGGCACCCCTCCACTTT. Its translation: CASSTRGLLAPLHF.

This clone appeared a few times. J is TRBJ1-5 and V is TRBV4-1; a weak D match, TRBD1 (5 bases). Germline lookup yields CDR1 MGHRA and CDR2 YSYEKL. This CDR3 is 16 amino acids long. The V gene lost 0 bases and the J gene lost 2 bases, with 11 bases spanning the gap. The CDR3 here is CASSQEAGEGNQPQHF. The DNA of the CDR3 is TGCGCCAGCAGCCAAGAAGCGGGGGAGGGCAATCAGCCCCAGCATTTT.

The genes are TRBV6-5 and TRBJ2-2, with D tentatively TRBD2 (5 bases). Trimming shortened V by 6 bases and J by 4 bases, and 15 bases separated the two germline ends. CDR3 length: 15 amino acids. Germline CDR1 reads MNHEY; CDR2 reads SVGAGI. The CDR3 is CASRSGPRGTGELFF. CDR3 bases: TGTGCCAGCAGGTCCGGACCCCGGGGCACCGGGGAGCTGTTTTTT.

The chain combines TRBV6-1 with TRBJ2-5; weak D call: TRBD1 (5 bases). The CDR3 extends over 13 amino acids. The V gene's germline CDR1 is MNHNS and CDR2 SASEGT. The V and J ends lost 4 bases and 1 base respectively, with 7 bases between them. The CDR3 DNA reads TGTGCCAGCAGTGGACAGATCCAAGAGACCCAGTACTTC. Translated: CASSGQIQETQYF.

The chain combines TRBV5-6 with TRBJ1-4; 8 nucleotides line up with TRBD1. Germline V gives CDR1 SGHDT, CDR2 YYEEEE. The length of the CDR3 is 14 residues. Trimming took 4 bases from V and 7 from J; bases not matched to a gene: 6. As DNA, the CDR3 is TGTGCCAGCAGCGGAACAGGGGGGACTGAAAAACTGTTTTTT. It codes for CASSGTGGTEKLFF. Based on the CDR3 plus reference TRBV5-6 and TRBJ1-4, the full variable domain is DAGVTQSPTHLIKTRGQQVTLRCSPKSGHDTVSWYQQALGQGPQFIFQYYEEEERQRGNFPDRFSGHQFPNYSSELNVNALLLGDSALYLCASSGTGGTEKLFFGSGTQLSVL.

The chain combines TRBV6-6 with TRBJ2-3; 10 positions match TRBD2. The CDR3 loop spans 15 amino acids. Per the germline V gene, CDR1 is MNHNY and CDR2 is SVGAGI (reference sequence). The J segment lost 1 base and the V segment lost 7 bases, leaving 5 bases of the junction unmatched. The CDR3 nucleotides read TGTGCCAGCAAGGGACTAGCGACCCGCACAGATACGCAGTATTTT. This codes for CASKGLATRTDTQYF.

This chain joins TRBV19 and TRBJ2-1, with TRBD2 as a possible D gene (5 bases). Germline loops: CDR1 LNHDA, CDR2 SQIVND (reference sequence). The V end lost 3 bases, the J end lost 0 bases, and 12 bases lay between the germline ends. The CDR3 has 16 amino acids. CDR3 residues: CASSIGGRGSYNEQFF. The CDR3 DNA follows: TGTGCCAGTAGTATCGGCGGCCGGGGCTCCTACAATGAGCAGTTCTTC.

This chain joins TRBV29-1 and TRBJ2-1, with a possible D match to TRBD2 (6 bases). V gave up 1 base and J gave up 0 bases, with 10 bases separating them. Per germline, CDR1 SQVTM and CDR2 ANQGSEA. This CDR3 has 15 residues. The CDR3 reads CSVEAMGGSYNEQFF. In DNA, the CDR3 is TGCAGCGTTGAAGCGATGGGGGGCTCCTACAATGAGCAGTTCTTC.

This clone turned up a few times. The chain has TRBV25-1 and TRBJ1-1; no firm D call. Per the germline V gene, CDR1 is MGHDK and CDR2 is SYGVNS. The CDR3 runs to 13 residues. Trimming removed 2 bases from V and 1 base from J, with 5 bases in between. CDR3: CASSEAGNTEAFF. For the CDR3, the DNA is TGTGCCAGCAGTGAAGCCGGGAACACTGAAGCTTTCTTT.

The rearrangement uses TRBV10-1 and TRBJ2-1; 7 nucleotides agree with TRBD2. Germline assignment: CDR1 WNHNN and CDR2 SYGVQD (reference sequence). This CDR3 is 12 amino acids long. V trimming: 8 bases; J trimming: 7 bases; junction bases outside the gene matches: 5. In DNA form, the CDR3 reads TGCGCCAGCGGGAGGGCCGGGAATGAGCAGTTCTTC. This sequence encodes CASGRAGNEQFF.